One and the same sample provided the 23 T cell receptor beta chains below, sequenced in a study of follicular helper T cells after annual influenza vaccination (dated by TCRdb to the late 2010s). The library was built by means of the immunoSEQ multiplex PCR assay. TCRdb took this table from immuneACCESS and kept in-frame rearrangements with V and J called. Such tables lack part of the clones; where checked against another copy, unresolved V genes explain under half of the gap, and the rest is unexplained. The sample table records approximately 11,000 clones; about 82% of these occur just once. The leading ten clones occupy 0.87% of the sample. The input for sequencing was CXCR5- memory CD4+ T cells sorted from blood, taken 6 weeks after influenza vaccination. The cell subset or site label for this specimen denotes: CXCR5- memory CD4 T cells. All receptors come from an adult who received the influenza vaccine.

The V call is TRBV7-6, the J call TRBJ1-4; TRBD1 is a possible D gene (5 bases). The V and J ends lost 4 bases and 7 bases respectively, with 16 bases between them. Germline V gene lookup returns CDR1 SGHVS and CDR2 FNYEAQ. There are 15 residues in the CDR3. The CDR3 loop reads CASSSGAGTVEKLFF. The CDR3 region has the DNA TGTGCCAGCAGCTCCGGCGCCGGGACCGTTGAAAAACTGTTTTTT.

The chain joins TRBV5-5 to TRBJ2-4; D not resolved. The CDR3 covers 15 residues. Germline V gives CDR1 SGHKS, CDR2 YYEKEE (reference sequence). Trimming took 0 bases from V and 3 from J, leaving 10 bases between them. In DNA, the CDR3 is TGTGCCAGCAGCTTGGAGGAAAGGGACAAAAACATTCAGTACTTC. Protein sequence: CASSLEERDKNIQYF.

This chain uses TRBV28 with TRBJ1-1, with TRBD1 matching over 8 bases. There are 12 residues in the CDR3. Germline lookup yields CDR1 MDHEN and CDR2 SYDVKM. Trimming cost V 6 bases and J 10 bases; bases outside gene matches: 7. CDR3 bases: TGTGCCAGCAGCAACGGACAGGGTTTAGCTTTCTTT. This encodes CASSNGQGLAFF.

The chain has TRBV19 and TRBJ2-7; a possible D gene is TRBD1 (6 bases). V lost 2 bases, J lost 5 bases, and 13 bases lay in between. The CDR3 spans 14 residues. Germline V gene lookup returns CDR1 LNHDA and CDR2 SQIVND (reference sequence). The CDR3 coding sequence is TGTGCCAGTAGTATAATGGGCAGGGGTGACGAGCAGTACTTC. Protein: CASSIMGRGDEQYF.

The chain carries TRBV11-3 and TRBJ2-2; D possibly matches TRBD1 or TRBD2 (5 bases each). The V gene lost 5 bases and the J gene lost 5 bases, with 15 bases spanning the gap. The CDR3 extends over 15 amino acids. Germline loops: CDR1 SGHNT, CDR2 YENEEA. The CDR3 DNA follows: TGTGCCAGCAGCCCCGGGACGGCCAAAACCGGGGAGCTGTTTTTT. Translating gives CASSPGTAKTGELFF.

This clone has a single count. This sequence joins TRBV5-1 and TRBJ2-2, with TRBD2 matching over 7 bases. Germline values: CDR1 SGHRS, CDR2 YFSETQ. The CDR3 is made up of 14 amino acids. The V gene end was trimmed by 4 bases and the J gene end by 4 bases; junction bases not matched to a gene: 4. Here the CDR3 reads CASSPAGVTGELFF. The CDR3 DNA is TGCGCCAGCAGCCCCGCGGGAGTCACCGGGGAGCTGTTTTTT.

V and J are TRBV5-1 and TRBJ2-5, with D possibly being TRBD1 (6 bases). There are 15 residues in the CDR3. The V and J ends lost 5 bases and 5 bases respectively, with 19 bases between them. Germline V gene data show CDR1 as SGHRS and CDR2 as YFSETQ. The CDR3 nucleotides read TGCGCCAGCAGAAGATCCCCAGGGGCGGTGGAGACCCAGTACTTC. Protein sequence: CASRRSPGAVETQYF.

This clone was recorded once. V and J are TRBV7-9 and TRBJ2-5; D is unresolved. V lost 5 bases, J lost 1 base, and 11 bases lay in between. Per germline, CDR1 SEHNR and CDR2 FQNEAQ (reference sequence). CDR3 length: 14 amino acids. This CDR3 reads CASSPRAIQETQYF. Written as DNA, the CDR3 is TGTGCCAGCAGCCCACGGGCAATCCAAGAGACCCAGTACTTC.

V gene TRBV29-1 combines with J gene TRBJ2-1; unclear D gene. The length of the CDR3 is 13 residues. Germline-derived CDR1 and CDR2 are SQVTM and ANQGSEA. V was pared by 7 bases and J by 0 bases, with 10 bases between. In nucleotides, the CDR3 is TGCAGCGCACTGGGGTACTCCTACAATGAGCAGTTCTTC. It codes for CSALGYSYNEQFF.

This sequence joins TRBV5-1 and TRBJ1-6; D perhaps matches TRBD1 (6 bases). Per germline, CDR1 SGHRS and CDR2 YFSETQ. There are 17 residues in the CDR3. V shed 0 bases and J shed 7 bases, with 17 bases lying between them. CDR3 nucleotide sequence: TGCGCCAGCAGCTTGGCAACACAGGGAGGGGAAAATTCACCCCTCCACTTT. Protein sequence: CASSLATQGGENSPLHF.

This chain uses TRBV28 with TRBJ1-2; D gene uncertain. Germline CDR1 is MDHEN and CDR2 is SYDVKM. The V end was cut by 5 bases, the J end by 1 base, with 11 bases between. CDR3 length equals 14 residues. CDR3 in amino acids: CASSPYLSNYGYTF. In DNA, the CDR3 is TGTGCCAGCAGTCCATATCTCAGTAACTATGGCTACACCTTC.

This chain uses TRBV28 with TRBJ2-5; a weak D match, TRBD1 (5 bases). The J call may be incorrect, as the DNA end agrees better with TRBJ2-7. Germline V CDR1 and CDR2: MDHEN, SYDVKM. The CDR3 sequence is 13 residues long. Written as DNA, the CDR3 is TGTGCCAGCAGTTCCGGTCAGGGCTACGAGCAGTACTTC. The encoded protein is CASSSGQGYEQYF.

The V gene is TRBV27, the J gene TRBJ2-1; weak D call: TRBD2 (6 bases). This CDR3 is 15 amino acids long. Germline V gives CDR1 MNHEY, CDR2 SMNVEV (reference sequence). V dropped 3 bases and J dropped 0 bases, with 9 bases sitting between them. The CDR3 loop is CASSLEGPSYNEQFF. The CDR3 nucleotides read TGTGCCAGCAGTTTGGAGGGACCCTCCTACAATGAGCAGTTCTTC.

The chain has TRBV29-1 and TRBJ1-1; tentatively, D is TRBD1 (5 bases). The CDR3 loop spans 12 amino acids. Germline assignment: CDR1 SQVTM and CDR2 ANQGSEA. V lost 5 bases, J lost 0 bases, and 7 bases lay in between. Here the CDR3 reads CSVTGLNTEAFF. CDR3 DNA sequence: TGCAGCGTTACAGGATTGAACACTGAAGCTTTCTTT.

CDR3 DNA sequence: TGTGCCAGTAGTATAGAAGGTTTCCTGCGGGCCTCTGGGGCCAACGTCCTGACTTTC. Translating it yields CASSIEGFLRASGANVLTF. V gene TRBV19 combines with J gene TRBJ2-6; possibly TRBD2 for D (5 bases). The CDR3 is 19 residues long. Trimming shortened V by 0 bases and J by 0 bases, and 15 bases separated the two germline ends. Germline CDR1 reads LNHDA; CDR2 reads SQIVND (reference sequence).

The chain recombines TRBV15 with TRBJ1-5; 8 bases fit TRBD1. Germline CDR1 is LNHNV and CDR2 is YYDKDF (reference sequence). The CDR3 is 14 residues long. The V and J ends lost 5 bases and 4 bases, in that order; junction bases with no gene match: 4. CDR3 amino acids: CATSADRANQPQHF. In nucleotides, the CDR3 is TGTGCCACCAGCGCGGACAGGGCGAATCAGCCCCAGCATTTT.

CDR3 loop: CATSNGHKETQYF. The CDR3, as DNA: TGTGCCACCAGCAACGGACATAAAGAGACCCAGTACTTC. The chain recombines TRBV15 with TRBJ2-5; a weak D match, TRBD1 (5 bases). The V end lost 4 bases, the J end lost 3 bases, and 9 bases lay between the germline ends. CDR3 length: 13 amino acids. From germline, CDR1 is LNHNV and CDR2 YYDKDF (reference sequence).

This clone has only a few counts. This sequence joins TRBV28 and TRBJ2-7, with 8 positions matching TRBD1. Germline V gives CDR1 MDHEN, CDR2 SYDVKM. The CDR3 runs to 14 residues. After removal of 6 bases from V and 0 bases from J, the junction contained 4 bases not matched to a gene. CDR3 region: CASRTGQVSYEQYF. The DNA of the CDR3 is TGTGCCAGCAGAACGGGACAGGTCTCCTACGAGCAGTACTTC.

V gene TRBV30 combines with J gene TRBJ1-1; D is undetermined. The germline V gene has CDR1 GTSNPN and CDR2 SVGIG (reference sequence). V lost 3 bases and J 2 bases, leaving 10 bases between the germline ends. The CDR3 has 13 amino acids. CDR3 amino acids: CAWSPRVNTEAFF. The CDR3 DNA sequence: TGTGCCTGGAGCCCCCGGGTTAACACTGAAGCTTTCTTT.

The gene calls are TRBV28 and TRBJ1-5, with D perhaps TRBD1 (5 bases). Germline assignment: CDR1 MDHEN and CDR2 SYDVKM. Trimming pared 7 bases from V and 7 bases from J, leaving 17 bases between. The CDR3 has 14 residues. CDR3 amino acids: CASTLRGEWQPQHF. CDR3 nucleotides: TGTGCCAGCACTCTTCGGGGGGAATGGCAGCCCCAGCATTTT.

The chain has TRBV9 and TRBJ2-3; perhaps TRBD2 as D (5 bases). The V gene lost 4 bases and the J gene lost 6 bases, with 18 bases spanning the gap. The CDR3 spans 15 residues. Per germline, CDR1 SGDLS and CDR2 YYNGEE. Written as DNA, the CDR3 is TGTGCCAGCAGCCCGGTCGGGGTTTCGGGGGATACGCAGTATTTT. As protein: CASSPVGVSGDTQYF.

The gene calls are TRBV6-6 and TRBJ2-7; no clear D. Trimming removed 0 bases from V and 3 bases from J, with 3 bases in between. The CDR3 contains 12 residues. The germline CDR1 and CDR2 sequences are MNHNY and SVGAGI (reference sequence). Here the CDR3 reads CASSYSFYEQYF. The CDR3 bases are TGTGCCAGCAGTTACTCTTTCTACGAGCAGTACTTC.

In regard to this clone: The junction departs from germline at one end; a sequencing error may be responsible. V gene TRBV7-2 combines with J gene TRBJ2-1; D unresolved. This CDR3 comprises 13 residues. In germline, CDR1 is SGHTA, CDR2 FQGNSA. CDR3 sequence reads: CASSLAGYDEQFF. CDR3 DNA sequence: TGTGCCAGCAGCTTAGCGGGCTACGATGAGCAGTTCTTC.